This passage covers 2 T cell receptor beta chains from one sample sequenced in a study of OX40 agonist ivuxolimab in advanced cancers. Assay: immunoSEQ multiplex PCR; the TCRdb copy retains only in-frame clones and omits some. Here the sample spans 20,000 to 25,000 clones, around 84% being singletons. This specimen was CD4+ or CD8+ T cells sorted from blood, taken in a trial of the OX40 agonist ivuxolimab. These receptors were collected from an adult with an advanced solid tumor such as melanoma, head and neck, liver or kidney cancer.

This chain joins TRBV14 and TRBJ2-5, with TRBD1 identical over 8 bases. This CDR3 contains 19 residues. Unmatched junction bases numbered 17, after V lost 0 bases and J lost 5 bases. Germline loops: CDR1 SGHDN, CDR2 FVKESK. The CDR3 protein is CASSQDRDRQLFGGETQYF. In DNA form, the CDR3 reads TGTGCCAGCAGCCAAGACCGGGACAGGCAACTTTTCGGAGGTGAGACCCAGTACTTC. Full variable domain (missing parts from reference TRBV14 and TRBJ2-5): EAGVTQFPSHSVIEKGQTVTLRCDPISGHDNLYWYRRVMGKEIKFLLHFVKESKQDESGMPNNRFLAERTGGTYSTLKVQPAELEDSGVYFCASSQDRDRQLFGGETQYFGPGTRLLVL.

The chain couples TRBV7-9 to TRBJ1-1, with D perhaps matching TRBD1 (6 bases). Germline-derived CDR1 and CDR2 are SEHNR and FQNEAQ (reference sequence). Trimming shortened V by 4 bases and J by 5 bases, and 17 bases separated the two germline ends. CDR3 length equals 15 residues. The CDR3 is CASSSTAGAWTEAFF. CDR3 DNA sequence: TGTGCCAGCAGCTCGACGGCGGGGGCTTGGACTGAAGCTTTCTTT. Drawing the rest from reference TRBV7-9 and TRBJ1-1, the complete variable domain is DTGVSQNPRHKITKRGQNVTFRCDPISEHNRLYWYRQTLGQGPEFLTYFQNEAQLEKSRLLSDRFSAERPKGSFSTLEIQRTEQGDSAMYLCASSSTAGAWTEAFFGQGTRLTVV.